The entry below describes one TCR beta chain. This specimen belongs to a study of blood T cells in healthy people across ages. It was with a sample-barcoded 5' primer and a J-beta primer mix that a second PCR of about 6 to 12 cycles was run. One entry per CDR3 protein results from TCRdb running MiXCR on the 5' RACE reads. This sample has under 1,100,000 distinct CDR3 sequences, with about 25% found just once. The germline V gene has CDR1 ENHRY and CDR2 SYGVKD. After removal of 7 bases from V and 3 bases from J, the junction contained 4 bases not matched to a gene. The CDR3 loop spans 13 amino acids. These data also featured in a second study, about T cells of mothers and their children. As that study records: All donors were healthy and Caucasian; they were a few mothers and their six children. Mothers gave over 9.5 million TCR beta CDR3 reads each, and children around 2.9 million each. Across the analysis, no persistent microchimeric T cell clones were detected.

The source material was blood. This clonotype was sampled from a girl aged 2-10 years in good health. This chain links TRBV10-3 with TRBJ2-3; 7 nucleotides align to TRBD2. CDR3 sequence (DNA): TGTGCCATCATGGGAGGGAAGACAGATACGCAGTATTTT. Amino acids: CAIMGGKTDTQYF.